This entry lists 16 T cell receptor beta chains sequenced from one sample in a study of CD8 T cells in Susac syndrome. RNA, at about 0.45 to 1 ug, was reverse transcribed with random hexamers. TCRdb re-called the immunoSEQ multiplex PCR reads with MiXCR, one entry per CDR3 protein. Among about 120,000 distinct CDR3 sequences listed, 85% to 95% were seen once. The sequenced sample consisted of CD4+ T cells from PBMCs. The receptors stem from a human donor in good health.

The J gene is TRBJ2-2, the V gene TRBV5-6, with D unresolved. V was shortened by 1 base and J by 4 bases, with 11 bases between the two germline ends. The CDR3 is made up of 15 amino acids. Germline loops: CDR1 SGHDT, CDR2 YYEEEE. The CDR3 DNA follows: TGTGCCAGCAGCTTGCAAGGTCGGGTCACCGGGGAGCTGTTTTTT. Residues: CASSLQGRVTGELFF.

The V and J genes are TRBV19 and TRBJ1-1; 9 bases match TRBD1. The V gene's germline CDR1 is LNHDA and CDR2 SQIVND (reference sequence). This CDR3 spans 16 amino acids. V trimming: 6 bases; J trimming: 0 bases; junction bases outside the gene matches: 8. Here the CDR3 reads CASSTGGQGMNTEAFF. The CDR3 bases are TGTGCCAGTAGCACAGGGGGCCAGGGGATGAACACTGAAGCTTTCTTT.

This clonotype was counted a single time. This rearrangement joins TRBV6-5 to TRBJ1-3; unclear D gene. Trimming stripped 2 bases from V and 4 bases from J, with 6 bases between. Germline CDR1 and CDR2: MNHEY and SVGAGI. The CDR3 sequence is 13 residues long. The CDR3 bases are TGTGCCAGCAGTTACGAGCGAGGAAACACCATATATTTT. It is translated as CASSYERGNTIYF.

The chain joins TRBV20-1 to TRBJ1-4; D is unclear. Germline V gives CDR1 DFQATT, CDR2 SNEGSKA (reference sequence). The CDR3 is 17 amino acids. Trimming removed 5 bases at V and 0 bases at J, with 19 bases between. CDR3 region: CSAFSGPTAATNEKLFF. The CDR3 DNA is TGCAGTGCTTTTAGCGGCCCAACCGCTGCAACTAATGAAAAACTGTTTTTT.

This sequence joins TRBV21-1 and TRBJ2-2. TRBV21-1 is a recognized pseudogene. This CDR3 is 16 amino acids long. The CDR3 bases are TGTGCCAGCAGCAAAAGGCTTCTTCCGAACACCAGGGAGCTGTTTTTT. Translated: CASSKRLLPNTRELFF.

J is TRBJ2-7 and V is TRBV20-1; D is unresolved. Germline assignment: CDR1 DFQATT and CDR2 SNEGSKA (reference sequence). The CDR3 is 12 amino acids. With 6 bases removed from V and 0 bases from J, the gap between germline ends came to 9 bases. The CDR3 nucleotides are TGCAGTGCAGGGCCTGACTCCTACGAGCAGTACTTC. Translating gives CSAGPDSYEQYF.

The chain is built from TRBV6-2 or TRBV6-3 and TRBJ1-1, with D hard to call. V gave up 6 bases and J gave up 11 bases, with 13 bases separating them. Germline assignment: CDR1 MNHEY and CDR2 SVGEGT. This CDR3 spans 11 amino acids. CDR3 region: CASSPGLGAFF. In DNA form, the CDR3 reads TGTGCCAGCAGCCCGGGCCTAGGGGCTTTCTTT.

CDR3 nucleotides: TGTGCCAGCAGCCTCCGGGGCACTGAAGCTTTCTTT. As protein: CASSLRGTEAFF. The V and J genes are TRBV6-6 and TRBJ1-1; D remains unclear. The CDR3 extends over 12 amino acids. Trimming stripped 6 bases from V and 4 bases from J, with 9 bases between. Germline loops: CDR1 MNHNY, CDR2 SVGAGI (reference sequence).

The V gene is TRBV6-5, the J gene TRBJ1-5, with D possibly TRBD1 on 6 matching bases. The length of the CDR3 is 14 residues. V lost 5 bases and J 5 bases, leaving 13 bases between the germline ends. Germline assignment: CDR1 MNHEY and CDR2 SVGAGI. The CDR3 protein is CASSLRDNYQPQHF. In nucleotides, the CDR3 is TGTGCCAGCAGTCTGCGGGACAACTATCAGCCCCAGCATTTT.

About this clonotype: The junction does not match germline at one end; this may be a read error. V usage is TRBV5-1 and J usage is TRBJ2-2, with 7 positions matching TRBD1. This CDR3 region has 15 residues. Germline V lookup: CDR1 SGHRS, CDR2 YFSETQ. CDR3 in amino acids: CASSAGTATDGELFF. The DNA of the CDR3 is TGCGCCAGTTCTGCCGGGACAGCCACGGATGGGGAACTGTTTTTT.

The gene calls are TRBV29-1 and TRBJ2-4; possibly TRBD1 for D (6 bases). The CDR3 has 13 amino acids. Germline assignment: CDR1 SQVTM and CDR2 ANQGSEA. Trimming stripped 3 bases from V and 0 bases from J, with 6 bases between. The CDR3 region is CSVETGAKNIQYF. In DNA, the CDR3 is TGCAGCGTTGAGACAGGAGCCAAAAACATTCAGTACTTC.

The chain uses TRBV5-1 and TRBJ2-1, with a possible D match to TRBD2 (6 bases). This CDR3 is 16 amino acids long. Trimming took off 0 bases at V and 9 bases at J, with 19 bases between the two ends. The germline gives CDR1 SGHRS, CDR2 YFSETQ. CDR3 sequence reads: CASSLESGARGSEQFF. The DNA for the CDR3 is TGCGCCAGCAGCTTGGAGTCGGGAGCGAGGGGTAGTGAGCAGTTCTTC.

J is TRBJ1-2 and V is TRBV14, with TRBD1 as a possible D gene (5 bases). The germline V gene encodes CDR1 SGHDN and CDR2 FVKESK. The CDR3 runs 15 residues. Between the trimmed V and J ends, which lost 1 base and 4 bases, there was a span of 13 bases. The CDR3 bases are TGTGCCAGCAGCCAAGGACAGACCTTCGGCTATGGCTACACCTTC. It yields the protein CASSQGQTFGYGYTF.

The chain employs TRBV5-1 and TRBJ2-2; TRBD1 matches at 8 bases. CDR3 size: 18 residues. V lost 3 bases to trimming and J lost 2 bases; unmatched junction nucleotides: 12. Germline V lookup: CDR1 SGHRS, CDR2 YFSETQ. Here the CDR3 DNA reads TGCGCCAGCAGCTCAGGGCCCTTCGGGACAGGTAACACCGGGGAGCTGTTTTTT. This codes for CASSSGPFGTGNTGELFF.

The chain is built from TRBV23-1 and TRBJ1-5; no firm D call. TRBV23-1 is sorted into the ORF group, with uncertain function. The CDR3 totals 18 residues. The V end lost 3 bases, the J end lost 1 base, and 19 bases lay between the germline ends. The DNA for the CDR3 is TGCGCCAGCAGTCATCAATGCAGAAGGGCACGGAGCAATCAGCCCCAGCATTTT. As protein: CASSHQCRRARSNQPQHF.

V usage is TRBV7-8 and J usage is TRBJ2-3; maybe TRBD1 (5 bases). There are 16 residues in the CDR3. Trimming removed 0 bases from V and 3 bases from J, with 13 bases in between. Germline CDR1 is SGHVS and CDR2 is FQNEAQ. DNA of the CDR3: TGTGCCAGCAGCTTAGCGGCCAGGGATCGAACAGATACGCAGTATTTT. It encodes CASSLAARDRTDTQYF.